The rows below give T cell receptor beta chains drawn from one sample of a study of blood T cell repertoires in COVID-19. Measured with immunoSEQ multiplex PCR; TCRdb has only the in-frame clones, and not every one. Found here are roughly 99,000 clones, around nine tenths of them singletons; the top ten hold under 1.5%. Sequenced input: peripheral blood. These receptors originate from a woman in her 30s with acute or convalescent COVID-19. The conserved cysteine and the conserved F or W are not part of the CDR3 here. Fields, in order: V gene, J gene, D gene, CDR3 protein. The D gene is left open where the match is weak.

>TRBV29-1|TRBJ1-2|TRBD1
SVETGANYGYT
>TRBV28|TRBJ1-2|.
ASSGDIPRGYT
>TRBV19|TRBJ1-5|.
ASSISQGFNQPQH
>TRBV5-6|TRBJ2-7|.
ASSFGVKYEQY
>TRBV5-1|TRBJ2-7|TRBD2
ASNSGLAGGALTYEQY
>TRBV7-9|TRBJ1-5|.
ASGGGLNQPQH
>TRBV27|TRBJ1-1|TRBD1
ASSLRQGGWAEAF
>TRBV12-3/TRBV12-4|TRBJ1-1|TRBD1
ASSRGQGVKAF
>TRBV11-2|TRBJ1-1|.
ASNNRVTEAF
>TRBV6-5|TRBJ1-4|TRBD1
ASSYFRGNEKLF
>TRBV18|TRBJ1-4|TRBD1
ASSPKPLTGRSEKLF
>TRBV30|TRBJ1-6|TRBD1
AWSEQGNSPLH
>TRBV19|TRBJ2-7|.
ASSSGETDEQY
>TRBV3-1/TRBV3-2|TRBJ2-7|TRBD2
ASSHRSGRFPYEQY
>TRBV7-6|TRBJ2-3|.
ASSLRIFTDTQY
>TRBV28|TRBJ1-5|TRBD1
ASSALGQGYQPQH
>TRBV3-1/TRBV3-2|TRBJ1-5|.
ASSQRGQYNQPQH
>TRBV27|TRBJ2-1|.
ASSLSISENNEQF
>TRBV9|TRBJ2-7|.
ASSPQGKSYEQY
>TRBV3-1/TRBV3-2|TRBJ1-2|TRBD1
ASSQDPTGGSGGYT
>TRBV11-2|TRBJ2-5|.
ASSLRQETQY
>TRBV28|TRBJ2-1|.
ASSFSPPPRAYNEQF
>TRBV28|TRBJ1-1|.
ASSPETGMNTEAF
>TRBV28|TRBJ2-5|.
ASSPGSARTQY
>TRBV10-3|TRBJ1-2|.
AISDSGGETNYGYT
>TRBV6-2/TRBV6-3|TRBJ1-5|.
ASSYFGVNQPQH
>TRBV9|TRBJ2-1|TRBD2
ASSTSGGTYNEQF
>TRBV6-6|TRBJ2-7|.
ASSLAGHSYEQY
>TRBV7-2|TRBJ2-5|.
ASSSTGIQETQY
>TRBV2|TRBJ2-2|.
ASSDLAPGGPTGELF
>TRBV3-1/TRBV3-2|TRBJ2-7|TRBD2
ASSQEGREDLDEQY
>TRBV7-2|TRBJ2-1|TRBD2
ASRPGTIRGEGF
>TRBV10-2|TRBJ2-7|.
ASSLQGSYEQY
>TRBV12-5|TRBJ1-4|TRBD1
ASGLPSTGESFKLF
>TRBV2|TRBJ1-2|TRBD1
ASWDRGTYGYT
>TRBV14|TRBJ2-7|.
ASSSRNQGSEGQY
>TRBV5-4|TRBJ1-1|.
ASSQDRNTEAF
>TRBV5-4|TRBJ2-2|TRBD2
ASSSTTSGVSGELF
>TRBV9|TRBJ2-5|.
ASSVPPTGSRETQY
>TRBV3-1/TRBV3-2|TRBJ1-2|TRBD1
ASSQDLEGARHRGHGYT
>TRBV5-1|TRBJ2-3|.
ASSLGNSGGTDTQY
>TRBV27|TRBJ2-3|.
ASSPQGWSTDTQY
>TRBV28|TRBJ1-5|TRBD1
ASRTGHSNQPQH
>TRBV19|TRBJ1-1|TRBD1
ASSIDRGREAF
>TRBV7-9|TRBJ1-1|.
ASSSNGRTEAF
>TRBV14|TRBJ2-4|.
ASSQRGGSAKNIQY
>TRBV12-2|TRBJ2-5|.
ASRKRLAGTQETQY
>TRBV7-2|TRBJ2-7|TRBD2
ASTPGGLSYEQY
>TRBV30|TRBJ2-5|.
AWSVQPWQGETQY
>TRBV28|TRBJ2-1|.
ASSTPGTTYNEQF
>TRBV4-1|TRBJ1-6|.
ASGRNSYNSPLH
>TRBV7-2|TRBJ1-1|.
ASSLTGNTEAF
>TRBV7-2|TRBJ2-3|TRBD1
ASSLMGGQGTDTQY
>TRBV6-9|TRBJ2-3|.
ASSPLGRSTDTQY
>TRBV6-5|TRBJ1-1|.
ASRGESTEAF
>TRBV11-2|TRBJ1-6|TRBD1
ASSLDQTGDSPLH